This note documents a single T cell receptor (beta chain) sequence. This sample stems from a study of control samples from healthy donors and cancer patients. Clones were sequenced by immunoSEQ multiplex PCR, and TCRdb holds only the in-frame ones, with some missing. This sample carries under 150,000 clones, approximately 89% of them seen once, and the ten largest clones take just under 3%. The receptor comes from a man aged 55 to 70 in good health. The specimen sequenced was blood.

The CDR3 reads CASSAQDSGIYGYTF. Written as DNA, the CDR3 is TGTGCCAGCAGCGCACAGGATTCCGGCATCTATGGCTACACCTTC. The V gene is TRBV2, the J gene TRBJ1-2; TRBD1 is a possible D gene (5 bases). The V end was cut by 6 bases, the J end by 4 bases, with 18 bases between. The CDR3 extends over 15 amino acids. Germline V gives CDR1 SNHLY, CDR2 FYNNEI. The whole variable domain, filled in from reference TRBV2 and TRBJ1-2, reads EPEVTQTPSHQVTQMGQEVILRCVPISNHLYFYWYRQILGQKVEFLVSFYNNEISEKSEIFDDQFSVERPDGSNFTLKIRSTKLEDSAMYFCASSAQDSGIYGYTFGSGTRLTVV.